This section outlines one T cell receptor beta chain sequence together with its context. Its antigen is undetermined. TCR beta VDJ and CDR3 profiles were obtained from a genomic DNA template. From the reads, TCRdb called clonotypes with MiXCR, one entry per CDR3 protein. This sample yields a few hundred thousand distinct CDR3 sequences, of which 30% to 40% are seen a single time; 1.1% belongs to the top ten. This specimen belongs to a study of CD8+CD57+ T cells in acquired aplastic anemia. Turning to the study itself: Sorted CD4+ and CD8+ cells gave an average of approximately 3 ug of DNA. Healthy donor CD4+ cell samples had a mean of roughly 9.9 million reads. Whole-study findings and limits: Patients showed no significant difference from controls in CD8+ Simpson's diversity. It was found that more than 25 CD8+ CDR3 sequences were shared between patients and controls.

This CDR3 has 15 residues. CDR1 and CDR2 (germline): LNHDA, SQIVND (reference sequence). V shed 4 bases, J shed 2 bases, and the junction held 4 bases outside the gene matches. The sample taken for sequencing was sorted CD4+, CD8+, or CD8+CD57+ T cells (not recorded which) from PBMCs. The gene calls are TRBV19 and TRBJ1-5, with 8 bases aligning to TRBD1. This receptor was taken from a human donor in good health, serving as a control. The CDR3 spells CASSTSTGGNQPQHF. Here the CDR3 DNA reads TGTGCCAGTAGTACTTCGACAGGGGGCAATCAGCCCCAGCATTTT.